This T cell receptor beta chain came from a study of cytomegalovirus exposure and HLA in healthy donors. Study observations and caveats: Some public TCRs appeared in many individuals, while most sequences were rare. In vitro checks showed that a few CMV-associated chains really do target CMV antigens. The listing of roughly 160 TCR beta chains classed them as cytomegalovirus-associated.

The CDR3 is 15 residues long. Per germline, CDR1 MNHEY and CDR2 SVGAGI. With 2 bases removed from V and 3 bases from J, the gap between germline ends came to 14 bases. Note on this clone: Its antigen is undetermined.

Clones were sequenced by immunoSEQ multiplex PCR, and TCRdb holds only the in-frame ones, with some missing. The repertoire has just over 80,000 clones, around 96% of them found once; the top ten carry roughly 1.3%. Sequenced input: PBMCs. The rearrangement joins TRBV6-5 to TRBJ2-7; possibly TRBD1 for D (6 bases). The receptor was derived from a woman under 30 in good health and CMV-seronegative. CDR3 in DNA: TGTGCCAGCAGTTACAAAGGTCCCAGGGGCTACGAGCAGTACTTC. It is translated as CASSYKGPRGYEQYF.